Below are 32 T cell receptor beta chains sequenced from a single sample in a study of cytomegalovirus exposure and HLA in healthy donors. TCRdb's table, derived via immunoSEQ multiplex PCR, lists solely in-frame clones and lacks some. The table has around 350,000 clones, roughly 88% seen once. Sequencing was carried out using PBMCs. The receptors originated from a woman between 18 and 29 years old in good health and CMV-seronegative.

This clone was counted a single time. The chain uses TRBV5-1 and TRBJ2-2; 7 nucleotides line up with TRBD2. Per germline, CDR1 SGHRS and CDR2 YFSETQ. Trimming at V came to 3 bases and at J to 4 bases, leaving 3 bases not matched to a gene. The CDR3 loop spans 14 amino acids. The CDR3 DNA reads as TGCGCCAGCAGCTGGGAGGGGTCCACCGGGGAGCTGTTTTTT. This translates into CASSWEGSTGELFF.

This clone has only a few counts. The rearrangement joins TRBV4-2 to TRBJ2-7, with 8 bases lining up with TRBD2. The CDR3 consists of 16 residues. CDR1 and CDR2 from the germline V gene are LGHNA and YNFKEQ. The J segment lost 5 bases and the V segment lost 8 bases, leaving 17 bases of the junction unmatched. The CDR3 spells CASRSRAGGQEDEQYF. In nucleotides, the CDR3 is TGTGCCAGCCGTAGTAGGGCGGGAGGCCAGGAGGACGAGCAGTACTTC.

The chain links TRBV2 to TRBJ1-4; 9 positions agree with TRBD1. Germline CDR1 reads SNHLY; CDR2 reads FYNNEI. This CDR3 contains 13 residues. J was trimmed by 10 bases and V by 3 bases; bases with no gene match: 3. The CDR3 bases are TGTGCCAGCAGTGAGGACAGGGGAGGAAAACTGTTTTTT. The encoded protein is CASSEDRGGKLFF.

The J gene is TRBJ2-1, the V gene TRBV4-2; TRBD2 matches 10 bases. Unmatched junction bases numbered 6, after V lost 0 bases and J lost 7 bases. The CDR3 is 16 residues long. Germline V gives CDR1 LGHNA, CDR2 YNFKEQ. CDR3 bases: TGTGCCAGCAGCCAAGAAGTGACTAGCGGGTTAAATGAGCAGTTCTTC. Protein product: CASSQEVTSGLNEQFF.

This clone was observed once. The V gene is TRBV5-1, the J gene TRBJ1-4; possibly TRBD1 for D (5 bases). The CDR3 runs to 14 residues. The ends were cut back, 2 bases at V and 2 bases at J, with 7 bases in the middle. Germline values: CDR1 SGHRS, CDR2 YFSETQ. In nucleotides, the CDR3 is TGCGCCAGCAGCTTCAGGGATACTAATGAAAAACTGTTTTTT. Protein product: CASSFRDTNEKLFF.

The rearrangement links TRBV5-6 to TRBJ1-1, with 9 bases that match TRBD1. The CDR3 has 16 residues. Germline CDR1 SGHDT, CDR2 YYEEEE. V dropped 0 bases and J dropped 6; count of bases not matched to a gene: 9. The CDR3 nucleotides are TGTGCCAGCAGCTTGGGTCCGGGACAGGGTGGTGCTGAAGCTTTCTTT. Its protein is CASSLGPGQGGAEAFF.

This clone was found a few times. The chain recombines TRBV28 with TRBJ2-7; the D gene is possibly TRBD1 (6 bases). Germline V lookup: CDR1 MDHEN, CDR2 SYDVKM. CDR3 length equals 16 residues. With 3 bases removed from V and 1 base from J, the gap between germline ends came to 16 bases. The CDR3: CASSFGQDRASYEQYF. The CDR3 nucleotides are TGTGCCAGCAGTTTCGGTCAGGACAGAGCTTCCTACGAGCAGTACTTC.

The chain has TRBV6-5 and TRBJ2-1; TRBD2 matches at 9 bases. The CDR3 spans 16 residues. The V gene's germline CDR1 is MNHEY and CDR2 SVGAGI. The junction had 5 bases not matched to a gene; V was cut back by 0 bases and J by 5 bases. The CDR3, as DNA: TGTGCCAGCAGTTACTCGTCGACTAGCGGTAACAATGAGCAGTTCTTC. It yields the protein CASSYSSTSGNNEQFF.

The chain is built from TRBV28 and TRBJ2-1, with D possibly TRBD1 on 5 matching bases. Germline CDR1 is MDHEN and CDR2 is SYDVKM. Trimming cost V 5 bases and J 5 bases, with 16 bases left between them. The CDR3 has 15 amino acids. The CDR3 is CASSPLDSFNNEQFF. Here the CDR3 DNA reads TGTGCCAGCAGTCCTCTCGACAGCTTCAACAATGAGCAGTTCTTC.

The chain links TRBV27 to TRBJ1-4; D is possibly TRBD1 (6 bases). This CDR3 comprises 15 residues. CDR1 is MNHEY, CDR2 SMNVEV, per germline (reference sequence). The V gene lost 2 bases and the J gene lost 4 bases, with 11 bases spanning the gap. The CDR3 sequence is CASSLAGGYNEKLFF. The DNA for the CDR3 is TGTGCCAGCAGTTTAGCGGGGGGCTATAATGAAAAACTGTTTTTT.

The genes are TRBV7-8 and TRBJ1-5, with 7 nucleotides matching TRBD1. The CDR3 is 16 amino acids. CDR1 is SGHVS, CDR2 FQNEAQ, per germline. The junction had 15 bases not matched to a gene; V was cut back by 4 bases and J by 9 bases. The CDR3 region is CASSYGRDRGIWPQHF. In nucleotides, the CDR3 is TGTGCCAGCAGCTACGGCCGGGACAGAGGAATCTGGCCCCAGCATTTT.

The V and J genes are TRBV2 and TRBJ2-5; TRBD1 matches at 7 bases. The germline gives CDR1 SNHLY, CDR2 FYNNEI. The CDR3 has 13 amino acids. With 7 bases clipped from V and 2 bases from J, the junction kept 4 bases outside the gene matches. The CDR3 nucleotides read TGTGCCAGCAATAACAGGGGTCAAGAGACCCAGTACTTC. Translating gives CASNNRGQETQYF.

The genes are TRBV28 and TRBJ2-1; maybe TRBD2 (5 bases). This CDR3 comprises 12 residues. CDR1 and CDR2 (germline): MDHEN, SYDVKM. Trimming took 8 bases from V and 7 from J, leaving 12 bases between them. The CDR3: CASGQRRNEQFF. CDR3 in DNA: TGTGCCAGCGGTCAGCGGCGGAATGAGCAGTTCTTC.

The rearrangement joins TRBV2 to TRBJ2-6; TRBD2 might be the D (5 bases). V gave up 3 bases and J gave up 0 bases, with 12 bases separating them. This CDR3 is 17 amino acids long. Germline CDR1 and CDR2: SNHLY and FYNNEI. The CDR3 nucleotides are TGTGCCAGCAGTGATCAAACGGGGAGCTCTGGGGCCAACGTCCTGACTTTC. It codes for CASSDQTGSSGANVLTF.

A word on this clone: Distinct nucleotide sequences in the sample also encode this CDR3. The chain has TRBV7-9 and TRBJ2-3, with D hard to call. V was shortened by 2 bases and J by 6 bases, with 6 bases between the two germline ends. The germline gives CDR1 SEHNR, CDR2 FQNEAQ (reference sequence). This CDR3 region has 12 residues. CDR3 nucleotide sequence: TGTGCCAGCAGCTTACTCGCGGATACGCAGTATTTT. Protein sequence: CASSLLADTQYF.

DNA of the CDR3: TGTGCCAGCAGTTTAGTCTCAGGGGCGGACAAAAACATTCAGTACTTC. This translates into CASSLVSGADKNIQYF. This chain joins TRBV28 and TRBJ2-4, with D perhaps matching TRBD1 (6 bases). This CDR3 comprises 16 residues. In germline, CDR1 is MDHEN, CDR2 SYDVKM. V lost 2 bases to trimming and J lost 3 bases, with 14 bases between them.

The chain carries TRBV9 and TRBJ1-2; TRBD1 matches at 8 bases. Per the germline V gene, CDR1 is SGDLS and CDR2 is YYNGEE. Trimming cost V 4 bases and J 2 bases; bases outside gene matches: 13. This CDR3 is built from 17 residues. CDR3 coding DNA: TGTGCCAGCAGCCCTCCCCGGGACAGGTCTCCGAACTATGGCTACACCTTC. Translated: CASSPPRDRSPNYGYTF.

The chain combines TRBV6-4 with TRBJ2-1, with TRBD2 matching over 9 bases. Germline CDR1 reads MRHNA; CDR2 reads SNTAGT. With V trimmed by 6 bases and J by 4 bases, 7 bases remained unmatched. CDR3 size: 15 residues. CDR3 in DNA: TGTGCCAGCAGCGTTGCGGGGGGGGATTACAATGAGCAGTTCTTC. Amino acid sequence: CASSVAGGDYNEQFF.

V and J are TRBV27 and TRBJ2-7; D might be TRBD2 (5 bases). Germline CDR1 is MNHEY and CDR2 is SMNVEV (reference sequence). This CDR3 is 15 amino acids long. V lost 4 bases and J 4 bases, leaving 17 bases between the germline ends. The CDR3 coding sequence is TGTGCCAGCAGTTCACCGGCCAGCGGAGGATACGAGCAGTACTTC. The encoded protein is CASSSPASGGYEQYF.

V is TRBV29-1 and J is TRBJ1-2, with D possibly matching TRBD1 (6 bases). The CDR3 covers 13 residues. In germline, CDR1 is SQVTM, CDR2 ANQGSEA. V was pared by 7 bases and J by 6 bases, with 18 bases between. CDR3 amino acids: CSAEDEGVDGYTF. The DNA of the CDR3 is TGCAGCGCAGAGGATGAGGGGGTGGATGGCTACACCTTC.

This chain links TRBV28 with TRBJ1-1; no clear D gene. This CDR3 comprises 12 residues. V lost 11 bases and J 1 base, leaving 11 bases between the germline ends. The germline V gene encodes CDR1 MDHEN and CDR2 SYDVKM. The CDR3 DNA reads TGTGCCGGGAGACGCCCGAACACTGAAGCTTTCTTT. The encoded protein is CAGRRPNTEAFF.

The rearrangement uses TRBV28 and TRBJ1-5; possibly TRBD1 for D (6 bases). The CDR3 runs to 15 residues. Deletions cut 4 bases from V and 2 bases from J, with 12 bases between. Per the germline V gene, CDR1 is MDHEN and CDR2 is SYDVKM. The CDR3 sequence: CASSSLGGGNQPQHF. The CDR3 bases are TGTGCCAGCAGTTCTCTAGGGGGAGGCAATCAGCCCCAGCATTTT.

The chain couples TRBV6-4 to TRBJ2-2; possible D gene TRBD1, 6 bases. V dropped 0 bases and J dropped 7 bases, with 12 bases sitting between them. This CDR3 is 15 amino acids long. From germline, CDR1 is MRHNA and CDR2 SNTAGT. The DNA for the CDR3 is TGTGCCAGCAGTGACTCGGGGACCAGGGGCGGGGAGCTGTTTTTT. It yields the protein CASSDSGTRGGELFF.

The rearrangement joins TRBV7-3 to TRBJ2-3; TRBD1 matches 10 bases. Unmatched junction bases numbered 5, after V lost 5 bases and J lost 0 bases. This CDR3 comprises 16 residues. Germline CDR1 reads SGHTA; CDR2 reads FQGTGA. This CDR3 is CASSPRQGASTDTQYF. The CDR3 coding sequence is TGTGCCAGCAGCCCCCGACAGGGGGCTAGCACAGATACGCAGTATTTT.

The V gene is TRBV7-9, the J gene TRBJ1-1; a weak D match, TRBD1 (6 bases). V lost 1 base and J 2 bases, leaving 8 bases between the germline ends. This CDR3 region has 14 residues. Looked up from germline, CDR1 is SEHNR and CDR2 is FQNEAQ (reference sequence). The CDR3, as DNA: TGTGCCAGCAGCTTAGGAGGGGGTAACACTGAAGCTTTCTTT. Translating gives CASSLGGGNTEAFF. Filled out from reference TRBV7-9 and TRBJ1-1, the complete variable domain reads DTGVSQNPRHKITKRGQNVTFRCDPISEHNRLYWYRQTLGQGPEFLTYFQNEAQLEKSRLLSDRFSAERPKGSFSTLEIQRTEQGDSAMYLCASSLGGGNTEAFFGQGTRLTVV.

The genes are TRBV19 and TRBJ1-2; 11 bases match TRBD1. This CDR3 spans 15 amino acids. CDR1 and CDR2 (germline): LNHDA, SQIVND (reference sequence). Trimming removed 5 bases from V and 5 bases from J; junction bases left unmatched: 7. DNA of the CDR3: TGTGCCAGTAGTCCTGGGACAGGGGGTCTGTATGGCTACACCTTC. Protein product: CASSPGTGGLYGYTF.

To note about this clone: This specimen includes other DNA sequences encoding the same CDR3. The V and J genes are TRBV5-1 and TRBJ1-1, with D possibly matching TRBD1 (6 bases). The CDR3 sequence is 14 residues long. From germline, CDR1 is SGHRS and CDR2 YFSETQ. The V gene lost 0 bases and the J gene lost 2 bases, with 8 bases spanning the gap. Here the CDR3 reads CASSLGQVNTEAFF. In DNA form, the CDR3 reads TGCGCCAGCAGCTTGGGACAGGTAAACACTGAAGCTTTCTTT.

The chain employs TRBV5-1 and TRBJ2-2; possibly TRBD2 for D (5 bases). The CDR3 is made up of 15 amino acids. V lost 4 bases and J lost 6, with 16 bases in between. Germline V gene data show CDR1 as SGHRS and CDR2 as YFSETQ. CDR3 sequence reads: CASSARPGIPGELFF. The CDR3 DNA follows: TGCGCCAGCAGCGCGAGGCCCGGGATCCCCGGGGAGCTGTTTTTT.

The V call is TRBV6-1, the J call TRBJ2-7, with 9 positions matching TRBD1. V shed 3 bases and J 5 bases; nucleotides not matched to a gene: 2. CDR3 length: 13 residues. CDR1 and CDR2 (germline): MNHNS, SASEGT. The CDR3 is CASSDGDRDEQYF. The CDR3 nucleotides are TGTGCCAGCAGTGACGGGGACAGGGACGAGCAGTACTTC.

This clone was seen only a few times. This specimen includes other DNA sequences encoding the same CDR3. The CDR3 bases are TGTGCCAGCAGTGGGACAGGTAATCAGCCCCAGCATTTT. Protein sequence: CASSGTGNQPQHF. The rearrangement joins TRBV2 to TRBJ1-5; 7 nucleotides align to TRBD1. Germline V gives CDR1 SNHLY, CDR2 FYNNEI. V dropped 4 bases and J dropped 4; count of bases not matched to a gene: 1. The CDR3 extends over 13 amino acids.

The gene calls are TRBV14 and TRBJ2-4; maybe TRBD1 (6 bases). The V end lost 0 bases, the J end lost 9 bases, and 9 bases lay between the germline ends. CDR1 SGHDN and CDR2 FVKESK come from the germline V gene. The CDR3 has 13 amino acids. The CDR3 DNA reads TGTGCCAGCAGCCAAGACAGGGGCGCCATTCAGTACTTC. Protein sequence: CASSQDRGAIQYF.

CDR3 sequence (DNA): TGTGCCTGGAGGGGTGTACGGGGTTCACCCCTCCACTTT. It yields the protein CAWRGVRGSPLHF. This sequence joins TRBV30 and TRBJ1-6; no clear D. V was pared by 3 bases and J by 9 bases, with 12 bases between. The V gene's germline CDR1 is GTSNPN and CDR2 SVGIG (reference sequence). The CDR3 has 13 residues.